This T cell receptor beta chain was identified during a study of T cells in tumors after PD-1 blockade (dated by TCRdb to about 2019). Broadly, across the study: Exclusion criteria were prior checkpoint blockade, use of systemic immunosuppressants, or recent radiotherapy or other anti-cancer therapy within 4 weeks. Pembrolizumab 200 mg every 3 weeks or cemiplimab 350 mg every 2 weeks was administered to patients. While on anti-PD-1 treatment, some of the patients also continued taking daily vismodegib 150 mg. Peripheral blood samples averaged about 110,000 TCR templates (range about 21,000-260,000) and roughly 34,000 unique clonotypes. Paired single-cell RNA and TCR sequencing was performed on site-matched tumors from BCC or SCC patients before and after anti-PD-1 therapy. Bulk TCR sequencing was performed on 9 to 11 peripheral blood samples from a handful of patients to compare blood and tumor clonotypes. RECIST version 1.1 was used to evaluate clinical response.

As to this clone: Its cognate antigen has yet to be identified. Nothing much larger sits one base from this clone, and base qualities are not available. The sample holds other DNA sequences that translate to the same CDR3.

According to the study, the label for this sample's time point signals: before anti-PD-1 therapy. Genomic DNA extracted from tumor biopsies or peripheral blood was used for bulk TCRbeta sequencing, with input ranging from roughly 600 ng to 6,004 ng. Every patient was a poor candidate for surgical resection and had histologically proven advanced or metastatic basal or squamous cell carcinoma. Of the approximately twelve patients making up the basal cell carcinoma cohort, about 8 underwent bulk tumor TCR sequencing. Measured from the cysteine to the phenylalanine, the CDR3 is 18 residues long. Only the CDR3 part of the read is kept: 54 bases, read in frame from the first base. The junction carries 22 bases between V and J, which are trimmed by 10 bases and 0 bases respectively. The CDR1 and CDR2 encoded by the germline V gene are ENHRY and SYGVKD. What the study reported, not specific to this receptor: Where the novel T cell clones came from was not identified, and possible sources could include lymphoid organs or rare unexpanded clones inside the tumor or in the tumor periphery. Around 44% of tumor TCR clonotypes were found in blood, and some novel exhausted tumor clones appeared in pre-treatment blood, suggesting peripheral recruitment.

The immunoSEQ platform was used for deep TCRbeta sequencing. The authors' analysis ran thus. Only productive rearrangements were exported from the immunoSEQ Analyzer for further analysis. T cell phenotypes were assigned to bulk TCRbeta clonotypes by matching to single-cell RNA+TCR-seq clones sharing the same TCRbeta sequence. Tumor enrichment of a clone was calculated by dividing the clone's tumor frequency by the clone's PBMC frequency, both taken from bulk TCR sequencing. GLIPH was used to sort TCRs into specificity groups, which are clusters of distinct TCRs that likely recognize common antigens through shared CDR3 motifs. Not all clones reach the TCRdb copy of this immuneACCESS table, which keeps in-frame sequences only. Checked studies attribute under half of the gap to unresolved V genes and leave the rest unexplained. D and trimming come from the DNA, and the V and J calls and clone size come from that table. The sample table contains approximately 47,000 clones; only one count was recorded for 65% to 85% of them. About 3.8% of the sample lies in the top ten.

Here the chain combines TRBV10-3 and TRBJ1-6; no confident D gene assignment can be made. The sequence was obtained from a human donor with basal cell carcinoma. The sequenced sample was PBMCs, obtained before anti-PD-1 treatment. At the DNA level, the sequence is TGTGCCACCCGGACTGTCGAAGACTTTAGCTCCTATAATTCACCCCTCCACTTT. Translation gives CATRTVEDFSSYNSPLHF.